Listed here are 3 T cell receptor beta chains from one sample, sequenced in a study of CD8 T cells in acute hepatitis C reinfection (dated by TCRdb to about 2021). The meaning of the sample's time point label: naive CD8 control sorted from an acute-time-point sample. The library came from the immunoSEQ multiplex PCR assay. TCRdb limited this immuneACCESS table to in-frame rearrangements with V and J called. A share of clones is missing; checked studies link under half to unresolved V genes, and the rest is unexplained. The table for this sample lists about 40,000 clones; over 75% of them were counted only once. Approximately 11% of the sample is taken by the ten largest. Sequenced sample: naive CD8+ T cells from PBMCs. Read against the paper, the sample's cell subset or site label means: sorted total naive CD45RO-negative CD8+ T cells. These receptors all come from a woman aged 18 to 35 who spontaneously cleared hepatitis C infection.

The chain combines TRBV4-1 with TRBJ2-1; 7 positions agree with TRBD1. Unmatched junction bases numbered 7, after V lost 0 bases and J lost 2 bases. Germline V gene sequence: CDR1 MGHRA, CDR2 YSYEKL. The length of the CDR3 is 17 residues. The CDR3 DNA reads TGCGCCAGCAGCCAAGAGGTTTTGGGACAGCCCTACAATGAGCAGTTCTTC. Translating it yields CASSQEVLGQPYNEQFF.

CDR3 sequence: CASSATEKETQYF. CDR3 in DNA: TGTGCCAGCAGCGCGACGGAAAAAGAGACCCAGTACTTC. The chain joins TRBV28 to TRBJ2-5, with D uncertain. Between the trimmed V and J ends, which lost 6 bases and 3 bases, there was a span of 11 bases. Looked up from germline, CDR1 is MDHEN and CDR2 is SYDVKM. The CDR3 spans 13 residues.

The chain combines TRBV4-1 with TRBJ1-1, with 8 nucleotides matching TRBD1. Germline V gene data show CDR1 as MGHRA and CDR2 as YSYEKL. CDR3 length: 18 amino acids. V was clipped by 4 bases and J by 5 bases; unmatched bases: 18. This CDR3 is CASSLRVTGEYYSTEAFF. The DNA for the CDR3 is TGCGCCAGCAGCCTAAGGGTGACAGGGGAGTACTATTCAACTGAAGCTTTCTTT.